These 9 T cell receptor beta chains came from one sample sequenced in a study of CD8 T cells in Susac syndrome. RNA, at about 0.5 to 1 ug, was reverse transcribed with random hexamers. TCRdb recomputed calls from the immunoSEQ multiplex PCR reads with MiXCR, one row per CDR3 protein. The repertoire includes roughly 400,000 distinct CDR3 sequences, around 85% of them detected once, and about 0.12% sits in the top ten. Sequenced material: CD8+ T cells from PBMCs. These receptors were taken from a human donor with multiple sclerosis.

This chain uses TRBV30 with TRBJ2-7; 12 bases fit TRBD2. With V trimmed by 2 bases and J by 4 bases, 12 bases remained unmatched. Germline-derived CDR1 and CDR2 are GTSNPN and SVGIG (reference sequence). This CDR3 is 17 amino acids long. Here the CDR3 reads CAWSRRDTSGGWYEQYF. The CDR3 nucleotides are TGTGCCTGGAGTAGGAGGGATACTAGCGGGGGGTGGTACGAGCAGTACTTC.

The V gene is TRBV30, the J gene TRBJ2-1, with D tentatively TRBD1 or TRBD2 (5 bases each). CDR1 is GTSNPN, CDR2 SVGIG, per germline (reference sequence). Trimming took off 0 bases at V and 6 bases at J, with 12 bases between the two ends. The CDR3 is made up of 14 amino acids. The CDR3 region has the DNA TGTGCCTGGAGTGTAGAAGACGGGGCCAATGAGCAGTTCTTC. Translating gives CAWSVEDGANEQFF.

The rearrangement joins TRBV4-1 to TRBJ2-7; D is unresolved. The germline V gene encodes CDR1 MGHRA and CDR2 YSYEKL. The ends were cut back, 0 bases at V and 3 bases at J, with 6 bases in the middle. The CDR3 has 13 residues. In DNA, the CDR3 is TGCGCCAGCAGCCAAGAGGGGTACTACGAGCAGTACTTC. It codes for CASSQEGYYEQYF.

The V and J genes are TRBV20-1 and TRBJ1-1; TRBD1 aligns across 7 bases. The V gene's germline CDR1 is DFQATT and CDR2 SNEGSKA (reference sequence). Trimming at V came to 3 bases and at J to 6 bases, leaving 10 bases not matched to a gene. This CDR3 has 14 residues. This chain's CDR3 is CSARSLRQGAEAFF. The DNA for the CDR3 is TGCAGTGCTAGGTCCCTAAGGCAGGGGGCTGAAGCTTTCTTT.

This clonotype is a singleton in its sample. The genes are TRBV12-3 or TRBV12-4 and TRBJ2-5, with D possibly being TRBD2 (6 bases). V was trimmed by 3 bases and J by 2 bases, leaving 16 bases between them. This CDR3 comprises 16 residues. The CDR3, as DNA: TGTGCCAGCAGTTTTGGTAGCGGCTCGGGACAAGAGACCCAGTACTTC. Its protein product is CASSFGSGSGQETQYF.

The gene calls are TRBV30 and TRBJ1-1; unclear D gene. CDR3 length: 13 amino acids. Germline V CDR1 and CDR2: GTSNPN, SVGIG (reference sequence). V lost 0 bases and J lost 1, with 6 bases in between. CDR3 coding DNA: TGTGCCTGGAGTGTGACTGAGAACACTGAAGCTTTCTTT. Encoded protein: CAWSVTENTEAFF.

V and J are TRBV4-1 and TRBJ1-5; unclear D gene. Trimming took 1 base from V and 3 from J, leaving 7 bases between them. CDR3 length equals 14 residues. From germline, CDR1 is MGHRA and CDR2 YSYEKL. The CDR3 protein is CASSQVLNNQPQHF. The DNA of the CDR3 is TGCGCCAGCAGCCAAGTCCTTAACAATCAGCCCCAGCATTTT.

The chain employs TRBV19 and TRBJ2-2; 13 nucleotides match TRBD2. The V gene's germline CDR1 is LNHDA and CDR2 SQIVND (reference sequence). V trimming: 7 bases; J trimming: 5 bases; junction bases outside the gene matches: 10. The CDR3 is 17 residues long. CDR3 region: CASTPWTSGSRTGELFF. The CDR3 nucleotides are TGTGCCAGTACCCCATGGACTAGCGGGAGTAGGACCGGGGAGCTGTTTTTT.

The J gene is TRBJ2-1, the V gene TRBV20-1, with 10 bases that match TRBD2. In germline, CDR1 is DFQATT, CDR2 SNEGSKA (reference sequence). V shed 7 bases, J shed 3 bases, and the junction held 15 bases outside the gene matches. This CDR3 is 17 amino acids long. The CDR3 DNA sequence: TGCAGTGTTTTTGGAAGAAGCGGGGGGGACCTCTACAATGAGCAGTTCTTC. This translates into CSVFGRSGGDLYNEQFF.